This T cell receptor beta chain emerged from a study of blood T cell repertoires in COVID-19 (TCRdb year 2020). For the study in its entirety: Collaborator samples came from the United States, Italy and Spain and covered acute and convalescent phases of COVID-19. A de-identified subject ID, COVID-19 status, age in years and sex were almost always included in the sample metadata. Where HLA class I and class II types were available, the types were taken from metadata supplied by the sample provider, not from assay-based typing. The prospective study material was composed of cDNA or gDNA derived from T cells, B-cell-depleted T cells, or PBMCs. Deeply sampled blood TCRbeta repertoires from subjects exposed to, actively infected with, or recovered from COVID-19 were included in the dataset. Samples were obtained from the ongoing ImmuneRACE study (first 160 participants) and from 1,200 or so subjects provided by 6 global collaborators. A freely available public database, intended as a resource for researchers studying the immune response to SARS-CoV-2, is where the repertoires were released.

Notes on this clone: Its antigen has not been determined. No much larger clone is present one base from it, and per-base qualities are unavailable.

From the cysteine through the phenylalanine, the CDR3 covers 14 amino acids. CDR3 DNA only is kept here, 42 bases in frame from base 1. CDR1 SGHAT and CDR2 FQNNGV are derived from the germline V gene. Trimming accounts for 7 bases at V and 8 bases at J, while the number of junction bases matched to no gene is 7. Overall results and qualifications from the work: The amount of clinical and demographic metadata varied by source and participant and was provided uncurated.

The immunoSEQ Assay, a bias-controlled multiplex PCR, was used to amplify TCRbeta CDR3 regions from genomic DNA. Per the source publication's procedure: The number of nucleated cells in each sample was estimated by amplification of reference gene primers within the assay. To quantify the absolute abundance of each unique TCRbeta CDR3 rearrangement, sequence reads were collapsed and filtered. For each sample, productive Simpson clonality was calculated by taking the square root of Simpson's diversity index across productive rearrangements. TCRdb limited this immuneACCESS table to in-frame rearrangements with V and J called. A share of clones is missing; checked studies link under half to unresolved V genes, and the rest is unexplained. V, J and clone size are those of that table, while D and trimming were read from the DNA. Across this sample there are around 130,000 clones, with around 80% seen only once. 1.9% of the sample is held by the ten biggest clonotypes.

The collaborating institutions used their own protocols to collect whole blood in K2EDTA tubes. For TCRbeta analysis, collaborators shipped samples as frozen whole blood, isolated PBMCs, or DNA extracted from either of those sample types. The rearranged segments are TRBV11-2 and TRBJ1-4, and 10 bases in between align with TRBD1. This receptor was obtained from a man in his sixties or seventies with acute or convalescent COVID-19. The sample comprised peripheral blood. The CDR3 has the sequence CASTSGTGEEKLFF. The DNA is TGTGCCAGCACCTCCGGGACAGGGGAAGAAAAACTGTTTTTT.